This is a list of T cell receptor beta chains from one sample in a study of PD-1 blockade in classical Hodgkin lymphoma. Sequencing was performed with immunoSEQ multiplex PCR; in TCRdb, only in-frame clones are kept and a portion is missing. The repertoire has fewer than 8,500 clones, 80% of them found once; the top ten carry over 3.5%. Sequencing was performed on CD4+ T cells from blood, taken at baseline. These receptors were taken from a human donor with classical Hodgkin lymphoma. CDR3s include the opening cysteine and the closing phenylalanine or tryptophan. Each record gives: V gene, clone size, CDR3 length, D gene, J gene, CDR3 protein, CDR3 DNA. D genes are given only for firm matches. Size is omitted from some rows. Given values are once, few, many or a class for expanded clones.

v_gene: TRBV11-3
abundance: .
len: 15
d_gene: .
j_gene: TRBJ2-5
CDR3aa: CASSEGHSIQETQYF
CDR3nt: TGTGCCAGCAGCGAGGGTCACTCCATACAAGAGACCCAGTACTTC

v_gene: TRBV7-9
abundance: .
len: 15
d_gene: TRBD2
j_gene: TRBJ2-3
CDR3aa: CASSSRGGGADTQYF
CDR3nt: TGTGCCAGCAGCTCCCGGGGGGGCGGGGCAGATACGCAGTATTTT

v_gene: TRBV10-1
abundance: .
len: 13
d_gene: TRBD2
j_gene: TRBJ2-1
CDR3aa: CASSPGLAREQFF
CDR3nt: TGCGCCAGCAGTCCGGGACTAGCGCGTGAGCAGTTCTTC

v_gene: TRBV6-5
abundance: few
len: 14
d_gene: TRBD1
j_gene: TRBJ1-2
CDR3aa: CASRTGASNYGYTF
CDR3nt: TGTGCCAGCAGGACAGGGGCGTCAAACTATGGCTACACCTTC

v_gene: TRBV20-1
abundance: few
len: 11
d_gene: .
j_gene: TRBJ1-2
CDR3aa: CSAMVNYGYTF
CDR3nt: TGCAGTGCTATGGTTAACTATGGCTACACCTTC

v_gene: TRBV19
abundance: .
len: 13
d_gene: TRBD1
j_gene: TRBJ1-1
CDR3aa: CASRLRDSSEAFF
CDR3nt: TGTGCCAGCAGACTGCGGGACAGTTCTGAAGCTTTCTTT

v_gene: TRBV18
abundance: .
len: 15
d_gene: TRBD2
j_gene: TRBJ2-1
CDR3aa: CASSPRLADYNEQFF
CDR3nt: TGTGCCAGCTCACCACGGCTAGCGGACTACAATGAGCAGTTCTTC

v_gene: TRBV28
abundance: .
len: 13
d_gene: .
j_gene: TRBJ2-1
CDR3aa: CASSLRGDNEQFF
CDR3nt: TGTGCCAGCAGTTTAAGGGGCGATAATGAGCAGTTCTTC

v_gene: TRBV7-2
abundance: .
len: 16
d_gene: TRBD2
j_gene: TRBJ2-1
CDR3aa: CASSPGGLAGGHEQFF
CDR3nt: TGTGCCAGCAGCCCCGGGGGACTAGCGGGGGGGCATGAGCAGTTCTTC

v_gene: TRBV10-3
abundance: .
len: 15
d_gene: .
j_gene: TRBJ1-5
CDR3aa: CAISESSRPLQPQHF
CDR3nt: TGTGCCATCAGTGAGTCAAGTAGGCCCCTTCAGCCCCAGCATTTT

v_gene: TRBV4-2
abundance: few
len: 14
d_gene: TRBD1
j_gene: TRBJ1-2
CDR3aa: CASSQGTGLRGYTF
CDR3nt: TGTGCCAGCAGCCAAGGGACAGGGTTGCGGGGCTACACCTTC

v_gene: TRBV7-6
abundance: .
len: 14
d_gene: .
j_gene: TRBJ2-5
CDR3aa: CASSLRLGLETQYF
CDR3nt: TGTGCCAGCAGCTTAAGGCTCGGTTTGGAGACCCAGTACTTC

v_gene: TRBV19
abundance: .
len: 13
d_gene: TRBD1
j_gene: TRBJ2-4
CDR3aa: CATRTGNGDIQYF
CDR3nt: TGTGCCACCCGGACAGGGAATGGGGACATTCAGTACTTC

v_gene: TRBV7-2
abundance: .
len: 14
d_gene: .
j_gene: TRBJ1-4
CDR3aa: CASSFGGSNEKLFF
CDR3nt: TGTGCCAGCAGCTTCGGGGGCTCTAATGAAAAACTGTTTTTT

v_gene: TRBV7-6
abundance: .
len: 12
d_gene: .
j_gene: TRBJ2-6
CDR3aa: CASSLETNVLTF
CDR3nt: TGTGCCAGCAGCTTAGAGACCAACGTCCTGACTTTC

v_gene: TRBV14
abundance: .
len: 12
d_gene: .
j_gene: TRBJ1-6
CDR3aa: CASSQPFSPLHF
CDR3nt: TGTGCCAGCAGCCAACCCTTTTCACCCCTCCACTTT

v_gene: TRBV9
abundance: once
len: 14
d_gene: .
j_gene: TRBJ2-3
CDR3aa: CASSSRSSTDTQYF
CDR3nt: TGTGCCAGCAGCTCCCGGAGCAGCACAGATACGCAGTATTTT

v_gene: TRBV9
abundance: .
len: 15
d_gene: .
j_gene: TRBJ2-2
CDR3aa: CASSGKLSNTGELFF
CDR3nt: TGTGCCAGCAGTGGAAAACTATCGAACACCGGGGAGCTGTTTTTT

v_gene: TRBV11-2
abundance: .
len: 15
d_gene: TRBD1
j_gene: TRBJ2-5
CDR3aa: CASSVGTGPRVTQYF
CDR3nt: TGTGCCAGCAGCGTCGGGACAGGCCCTCGGGTGACCCAGTACTTC

v_gene: TRBV5-1
abundance: .
len: 14
d_gene: .
j_gene: TRBJ1-4
CDR3aa: CASSLGPLAEKLFF
CDR3nt: TGCGCCAGCAGCTTGGGTCCTTTGGCAGAAAAACTGTTTTTT

v_gene: TRBV11-3
abundance: few
len: 18
d_gene: TRBD1
j_gene: TRBJ2-3
CDR3aa: CASSGAQGTGLSTDTQYF
CDR3nt: TGTGCCAGCAGCGGGGCGCAAGGGACAGGGCTTAGCACAGATACGCAGTATTTT

v_gene: TRBV5-4
abundance: .
len: 16
d_gene: .
j_gene: TRBJ1-1
CDR3aa: CASSLGGRAVGTEAFF
CDR3nt: TGTGCCAGCAGCTTGGGTGGCAGGGCGGTTGGCACTGAAGCTTTCTTT